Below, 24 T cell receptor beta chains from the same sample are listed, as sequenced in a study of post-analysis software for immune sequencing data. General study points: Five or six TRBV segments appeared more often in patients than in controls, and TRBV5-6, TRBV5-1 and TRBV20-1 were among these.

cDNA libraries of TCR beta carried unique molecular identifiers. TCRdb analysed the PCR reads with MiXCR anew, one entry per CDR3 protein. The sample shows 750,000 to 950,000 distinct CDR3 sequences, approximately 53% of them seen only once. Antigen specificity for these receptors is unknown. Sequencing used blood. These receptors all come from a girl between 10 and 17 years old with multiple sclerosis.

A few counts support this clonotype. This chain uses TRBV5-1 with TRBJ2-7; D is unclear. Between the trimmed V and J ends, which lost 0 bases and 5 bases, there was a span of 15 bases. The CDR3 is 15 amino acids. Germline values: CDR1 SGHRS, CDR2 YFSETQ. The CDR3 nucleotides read TGCGCCAGCAGCTTGGGGGCTCAGTCCTCGAACGAGCAGTACTTC. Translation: CASSLGAQSSNEQYF.

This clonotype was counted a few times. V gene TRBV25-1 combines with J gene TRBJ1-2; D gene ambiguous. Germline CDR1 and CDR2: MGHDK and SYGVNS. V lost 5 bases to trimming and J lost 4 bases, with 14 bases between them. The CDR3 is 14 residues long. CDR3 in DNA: TGTGCCAGCAGTAAAGACGGTGGAACCTATGGCTACACCTTC. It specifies CASSKDGGTYGYTF.

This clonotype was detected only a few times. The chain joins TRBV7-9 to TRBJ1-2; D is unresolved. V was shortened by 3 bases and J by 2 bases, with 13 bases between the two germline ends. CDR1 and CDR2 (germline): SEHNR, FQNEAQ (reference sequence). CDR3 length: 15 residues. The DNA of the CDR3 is TGTGCCAGCAGCTTTCGGCAGGAAGAAAACTATGGCTACACCTTC. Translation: CASSFRQEENYGYTF.

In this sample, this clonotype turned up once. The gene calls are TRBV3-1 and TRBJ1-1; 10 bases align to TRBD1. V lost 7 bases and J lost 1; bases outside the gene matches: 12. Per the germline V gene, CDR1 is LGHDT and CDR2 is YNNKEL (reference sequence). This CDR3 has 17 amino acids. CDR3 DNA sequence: TGTGCCAGCACCCCACATCGTGGACAGGGGGAGAACACTGAAGCTTTCTTT. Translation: CASTPHRGQGENTEAFF.

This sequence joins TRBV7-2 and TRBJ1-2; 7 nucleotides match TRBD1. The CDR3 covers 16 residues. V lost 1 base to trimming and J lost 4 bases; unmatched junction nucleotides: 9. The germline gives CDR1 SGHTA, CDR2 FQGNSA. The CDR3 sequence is CASSLGMGTVGYGYTF. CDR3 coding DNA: TGTGCCAGCAGCTTAGGTATGGGGACAGTCGGCTATGGCTACACCTTC. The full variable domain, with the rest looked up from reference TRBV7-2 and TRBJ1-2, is GAGVSQSPSNKVTEKGKDVELRCDPISGHTALYWYRQSLGQGLEFLIYFQGNSAPDKSGLPSDRFSAERTGGSVSTLTIQRTQQEDSAVYLCASSLGMGTVGYGYTFGSGTRLTVV.

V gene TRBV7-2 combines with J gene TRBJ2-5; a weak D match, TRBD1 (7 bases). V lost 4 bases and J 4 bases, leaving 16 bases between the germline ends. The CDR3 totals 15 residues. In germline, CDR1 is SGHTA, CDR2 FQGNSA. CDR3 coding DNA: TGTGCCAGCAGCTCAGGGGGGCAGGCGGGAGAGACCCAGTACTTC. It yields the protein CASSSGGQAGETQYF.

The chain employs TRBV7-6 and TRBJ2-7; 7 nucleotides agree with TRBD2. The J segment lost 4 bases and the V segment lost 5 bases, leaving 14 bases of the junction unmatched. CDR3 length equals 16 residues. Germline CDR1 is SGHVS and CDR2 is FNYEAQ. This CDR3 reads CASSLEGRAGEYEQYF. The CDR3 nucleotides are TGTGCCAGCAGCCTAGAGGGACGCGCGGGAGAGTACGAGCAGTACTTC.

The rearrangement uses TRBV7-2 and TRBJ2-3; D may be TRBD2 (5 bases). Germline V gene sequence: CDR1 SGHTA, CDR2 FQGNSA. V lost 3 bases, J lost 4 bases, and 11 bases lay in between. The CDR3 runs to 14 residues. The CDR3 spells CASSFQRESDTQYF. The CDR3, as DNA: TGTGCCAGCAGCTTTCAACGGGAATCAGATACGCAGTATTTT.

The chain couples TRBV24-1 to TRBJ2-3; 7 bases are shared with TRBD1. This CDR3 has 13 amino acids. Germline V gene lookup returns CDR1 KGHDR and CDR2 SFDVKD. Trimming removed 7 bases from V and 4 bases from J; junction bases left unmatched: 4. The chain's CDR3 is CATSRTGPDTQYF. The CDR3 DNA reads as TGTGCCACCAGCAGGACAGGCCCAGATACGCAGTATTTT.

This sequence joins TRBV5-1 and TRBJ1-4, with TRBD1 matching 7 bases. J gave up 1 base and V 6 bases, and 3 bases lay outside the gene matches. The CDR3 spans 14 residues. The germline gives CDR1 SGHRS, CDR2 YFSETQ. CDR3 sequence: CASKRQGTNEKLFF. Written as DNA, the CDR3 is TGCGCCAGCAAGAGACAGGGAACTAATGAAAAACTGTTTTTT.

The CDR3 here is CSVEFGWQGRGGEQYF. The CDR3 nucleotides are TGCAGCGTTGAGTTTGGGTGGCAGGGGAGGGGTGGCGAGCAGTACTTC. The gene calls are TRBV29-1 and TRBJ2-7; perhaps TRBD2 as D (7 bases). The germline CDR1 and CDR2 sequences are SQVTM and ANQGSEA. CDR3 length: 16 amino acids. V dropped 3 bases and J dropped 6 bases, with 24 bases sitting between them.

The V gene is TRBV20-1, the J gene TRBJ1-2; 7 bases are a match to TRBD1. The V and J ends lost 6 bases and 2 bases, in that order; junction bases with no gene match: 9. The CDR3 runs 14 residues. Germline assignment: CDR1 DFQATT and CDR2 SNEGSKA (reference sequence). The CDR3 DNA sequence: TGCAGTGCCTCCGGGACAGAAATCAACTATGGCTACACCTTC. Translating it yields CSASGTEINYGYTF.

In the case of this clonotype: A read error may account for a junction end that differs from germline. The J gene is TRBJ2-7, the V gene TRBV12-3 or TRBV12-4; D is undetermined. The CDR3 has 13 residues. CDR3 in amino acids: CASSLSPPHERYF. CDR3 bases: TGTGCCAGCAGTTTGTCCCCGCCCCATGAGCGGTACTTC.

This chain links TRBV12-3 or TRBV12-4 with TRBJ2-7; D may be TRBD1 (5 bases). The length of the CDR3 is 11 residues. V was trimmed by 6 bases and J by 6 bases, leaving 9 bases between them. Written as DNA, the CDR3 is TGTGCCAGCAGAACAGGACCCGAGCAGTACTTC. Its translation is CASRTGPEQYF.

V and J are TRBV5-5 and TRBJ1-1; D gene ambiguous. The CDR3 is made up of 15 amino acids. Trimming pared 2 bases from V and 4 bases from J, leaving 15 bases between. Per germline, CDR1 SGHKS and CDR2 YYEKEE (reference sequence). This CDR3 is CASSLARASPTEAFF. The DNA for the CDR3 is TGTGCCAGCAGCTTAGCGAGGGCCAGCCCCACTGAAGCTTTCTTT.

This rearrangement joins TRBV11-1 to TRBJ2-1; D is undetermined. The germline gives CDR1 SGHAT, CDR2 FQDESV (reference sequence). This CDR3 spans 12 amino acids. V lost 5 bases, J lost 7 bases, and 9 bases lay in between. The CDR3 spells CASSPFWNEQFF. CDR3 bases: TGTGCCAGCAGCCCCTTCTGGAATGAGCAGTTCTTC.

This CDR3 is CASSPIQGSYEQYF. In nucleotides, the CDR3 is TGTGCCAGCTCACCAATCCAGGGCTCCTACGAGCAGTACTTC. The V gene is TRBV18, the J gene TRBJ2-7, with a weak D call TRBD1 (5 bases). V lost 2 bases to trimming and J lost 0 bases, with 8 bases between them. The germline gives CDR1 KGHSH, CDR2 LQKENI. The CDR3 is 14 amino acids.

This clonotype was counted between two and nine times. CDR3 protein: CSARDQGGFEQYF. In DNA, the CDR3 is TGCAGTGCTAGAGATCAGGGAGGCTTCGAGCAGTACTTC. The chain uses TRBV20-1 and TRBJ2-7; a weak D match, TRBD2 (6 bases). The germline V gene encodes CDR1 DFQATT and CDR2 SNEGSKA (reference sequence). Trimming took 0 bases from V and 6 from J, leaving 12 bases between them. The CDR3 is made up of 13 amino acids.

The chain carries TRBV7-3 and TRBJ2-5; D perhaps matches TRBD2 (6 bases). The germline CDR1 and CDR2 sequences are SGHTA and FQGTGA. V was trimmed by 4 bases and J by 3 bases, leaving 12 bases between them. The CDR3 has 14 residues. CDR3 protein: CASSSFGGEETQYF. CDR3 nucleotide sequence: TGTGCCAGCAGCTCCTTCGGGGGAGAAGAGACCCAGTACTTC.

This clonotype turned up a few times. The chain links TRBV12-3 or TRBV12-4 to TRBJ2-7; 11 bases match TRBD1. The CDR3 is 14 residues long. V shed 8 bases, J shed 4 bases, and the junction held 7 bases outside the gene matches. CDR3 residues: CASGGQGVIYEQYF. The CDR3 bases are TGTGCCAGCGGGGGACAGGGGGTTATTTACGAGCAGTACTTC.

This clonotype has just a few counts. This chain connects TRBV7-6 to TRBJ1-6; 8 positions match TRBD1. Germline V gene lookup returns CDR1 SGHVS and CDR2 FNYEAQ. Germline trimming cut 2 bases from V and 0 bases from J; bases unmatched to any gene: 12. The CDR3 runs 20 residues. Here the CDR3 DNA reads TGTGCCAGCAGCTTAAGGGGACGACAGGGGACGAGCTCCTATAATTCACCCCTCCACTTT. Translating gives CASSLRGRQGTSSYNSPLHF.

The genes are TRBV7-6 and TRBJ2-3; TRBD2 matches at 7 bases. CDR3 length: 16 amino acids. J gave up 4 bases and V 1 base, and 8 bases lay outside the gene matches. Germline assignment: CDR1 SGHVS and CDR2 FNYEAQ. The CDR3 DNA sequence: TGTGCCAGCAGCTTAGGGCCGGCGGGAGAGGCAGATACGCAGTATTTT. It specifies CASSLGPAGEADTQYF.

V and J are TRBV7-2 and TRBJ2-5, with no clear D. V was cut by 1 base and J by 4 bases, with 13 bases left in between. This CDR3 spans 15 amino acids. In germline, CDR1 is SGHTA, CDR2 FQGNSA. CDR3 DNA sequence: TGTGCCAGCAGCTTAGAGCCTATCTCGGGAGAGACCCAGTACTTC. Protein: CASSLEPISGETQYF.

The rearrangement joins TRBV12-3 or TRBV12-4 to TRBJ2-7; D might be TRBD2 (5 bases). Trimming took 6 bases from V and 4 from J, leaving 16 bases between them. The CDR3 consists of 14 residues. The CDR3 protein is CASRSHAGHYEQYF. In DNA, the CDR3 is TGTGCCAGCAGGTCCCACGCGGGCCATTACGAGCAGTACTTC.